This T cell receptor (beta chain) was captured in a study of breast tumors, draining lymph nodes, adjacent tissues. General observations from the study: Data fit most tumor T cells coming from lymph node, expanding in tumor.

Breast cancer patients provided tissue from their axillary draining lymph nodes. A single record per CDR3 protein comes from TCRdb applying MiXCR to the multiplex PCR reads. The sample includes tens of thousands of distinct CDR3 sequences, approximately 30% of them seen just once. Trimming stripped 1 base from V and 1 base from J, with 4 bases between. CDR3 length: 12 residues. CDR1 is SQVTM, CDR2 ANQGSEA, per germline. Regarding this clonotype: Its specificity is unknown.

Sequencing was done on a sample of axillary lymph node tissue. This sequence was found in a female donor with breast cancer. Some clones in this sample may be carry-over from other donors' samples. V gene TRBV29-1 combines with J gene TRBJ2-5; D is uncertain. CDR3 loop: CSVEGGQETQYF. For the CDR3, the DNA is TGCAGCGTTGAAGGGGGCCAAGAGACCCAGTACTTC.